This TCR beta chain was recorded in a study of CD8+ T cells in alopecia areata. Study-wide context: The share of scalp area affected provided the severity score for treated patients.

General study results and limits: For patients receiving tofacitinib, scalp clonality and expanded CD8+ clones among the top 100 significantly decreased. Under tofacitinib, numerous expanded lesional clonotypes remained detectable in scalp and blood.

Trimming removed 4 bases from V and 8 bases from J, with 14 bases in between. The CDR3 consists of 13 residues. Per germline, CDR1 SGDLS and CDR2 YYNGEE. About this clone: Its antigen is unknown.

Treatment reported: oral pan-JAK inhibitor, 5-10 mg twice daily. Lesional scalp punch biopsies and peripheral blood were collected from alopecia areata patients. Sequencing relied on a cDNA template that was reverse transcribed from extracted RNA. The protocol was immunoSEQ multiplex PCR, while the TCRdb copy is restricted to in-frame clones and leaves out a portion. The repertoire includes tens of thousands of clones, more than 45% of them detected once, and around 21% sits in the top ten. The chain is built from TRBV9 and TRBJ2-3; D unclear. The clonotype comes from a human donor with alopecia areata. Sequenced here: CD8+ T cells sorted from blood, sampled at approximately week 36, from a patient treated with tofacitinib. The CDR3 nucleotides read TGTGCCAGCAGCCCGACCGGTCCCGGTACGCAGTATTTT. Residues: CASSPTGPGTQYF.